These T cell receptor beta chains were read from a single sample in a study of CD8 T cells in ankylosing spondylitis. TCRdb recomputed calls from the 5' RACE reads with MiXCR, one row per CDR3 protein. This table has around 300,000 distinct CDR3 sequences, approximately 10% appearing once. The source material was blood, either unsorted or a sorted T cell fraction (not recorded which). The receptors come from a female donor with ankylosing spondylitis or in good health (not recorded which). CDR3s include the opening cysteine and the closing phenylalanine or tryptophan. D genes are given only for firm matches. For some rows the clone size is stated as once, few or many, or as a class when expanded; others skip it.

j_gene: TRBJ2-7
d_gene: TRBD2
v_gene: TRBV20-1
abundance: many
CDR3aa: CSASLAGSISYEQYF
CDR3nt: TGCAGTGCTTCTCTAGCGGGATCGATCTCCTACGAGCAGTACTTC

j_gene: TRBJ2-3
d_gene: TRBD2
v_gene: TRBV24-1
abundance: few
CDR3aa: CATSDPSGSGTDTQYF
CDR3nt: TGTGCCACCAGTGATCCTAGCGGGAGCGGGACAGATACGCAGTATTTT

j_gene: TRBJ2-7
d_gene: -
v_gene: TRBV4-3
abundance: many
CDR3aa: CASSQDPAGEQYF
CDR3nt: TGCGCCAGCAGCCAAGACCCGGCAGGGGAGCAGTACTTC

j_gene: TRBJ1-2
d_gene: -
v_gene: TRBV4-3
abundance: -
CDR3aa: CASSQGVGLNYGYTF
CDR3nt: TGCGCCAGCAGCCAAGGCGTCGGTCTAAACTATGGCTACACCTTC

j_gene: TRBJ2-1
d_gene: -
v_gene: TRBV20-1
abundance: many
CDR3aa: CSHLRGNNEQFF
CDR3nt: TGCAGTCATCTCCGGGGGAACAATGAGCAGTTCTTC

j_gene: TRBJ2-7
d_gene: -
v_gene: TRBV29-1
abundance: -
CDR3aa: CSVVMGTAGHYF
CDR3nt: TGCAGCGTTGTTATGGGGACAGCGGGGCATTACTTC

j_gene: TRBJ2-7
d_gene: -
v_gene: TRBV5-1
abundance: -
CDR3aa: CASSLVEGDEQYF
CDR3nt: TGCGCCAGCAGCTTGGTTGAGGGGGACGAGCAGTACTTC

j_gene: TRBJ2-2
d_gene: -
v_gene: TRBV5-1
abundance: many
CDR3aa: CASREARGRADTGELFF
CDR3nt: TGCGCCAGCAGGGAAGCCCGCGGGCGGGCTGACACCGGGGAGCTGTTTTTT

j_gene: TRBJ2-5
d_gene: -
v_gene: TRBV6-1
abundance: few
CDR3aa: CASSEANRLPGETQYF
CDR3nt: TGTGCCAGCAGTGAAGCCAACAGGCTCCCGGGTGAGACCCAGTACTTC

j_gene: TRBJ1-6
d_gene: -
v_gene: TRBV21-1
abundance: -
CDR3aa: CASSMSRKLPPLHF
CDR3nt: TGTGCCAGCAGCATGTCTCGGAAACTACCACCCCTCCACTTT

j_gene: TRBJ2-3
d_gene: -
v_gene: TRBV20-1
abundance: many
CDR3aa: CSAGASGKDTQYF
CDR3nt: TGCAGTGCTGGAGCGTCAGGAAAAGATACGCAGTATTTT

j_gene: TRBJ2-2
d_gene: -
v_gene: TRBV7-2
abundance: many
CDR3aa: CASSLMGATGELFF
CDR3nt: TGTGCCAGCAGCTTAATGGGGGCTACCGGGGAGCTGTTTTTT

j_gene: TRBJ2-2
d_gene: -
v_gene: TRBV7-8
abundance: many
CDR3aa: CASSFRTSPFANTGELFF
CDR3nt: TGTGCCAGCAGCTTTCGGACATCCCCGTTCGCGAACACCGGGGAGCTGTTTTTT

j_gene: TRBJ2-2
d_gene: -
v_gene: TRBV27
abundance: many
CDR3aa: CASPRGGLNTGELFF
CDR3nt: TGTGCCAGTCCGAGGGGGGGCCTAAACACCGGGGAGCTGTTTTTT

j_gene: TRBJ2-3
d_gene: -
v_gene: TRBV20-1
abundance: -
CDR3aa: CSAQDPGHHSTDTQYF
CDR3nt: TGCAGTGCTCAAGATCCGGGACACCATAGCACAGATACGCAGTATTTT

j_gene: TRBJ1-5
d_gene: -
v_gene: TRBV4-2
abundance: few
CDR3aa: CASSQDLRNQPQHF
CDR3nt: TGTGCCAGCAGCCAAGATCTACGCAATCAGCCCCAGCATTTT

j_gene: TRBJ2-7
d_gene: -
v_gene: TRBV11-2
abundance: many
CDR3aa: CASSPIVQRGSGEQYF
CDR3nt: TGTGCCAGCAGCCCCATTGTGCAGAGAGGGAGTGGCGAGCAGTACTTC

j_gene: TRBJ2-5
d_gene: -
v_gene: TRBV7-2
abundance: many
CDR3aa: CASSLEAGEETQYF
CDR3nt: TGTGCCAGCAGCTTAGAGGCAGGGGAAGAGACCCAGTACTTC

j_gene: TRBJ1-2
d_gene: -
v_gene: TRBV15
abundance: many
CDR3aa: CATSSNPAYGYTF
CDR3nt: TGTGCCACCAGCAGTAACCCGGCCTATGGCTACACCTTC

j_gene: TRBJ1-2
d_gene: -
v_gene: TRBV9
abundance: many
CDR3aa: CASSARQTFEGYTF
CDR3nt: TGTGCCAGCAGCGCTAGACAGACGTTCGAGGGCTACACCTTC

j_gene: TRBJ2-7
d_gene: -
v_gene: TRBV20-1
abundance: many
CDR3aa: CSASASSYEQYF
CDR3nt: TGCAGTGCGTCGGCGAGCTCCTACGAGCAGTACTTC

j_gene: TRBJ2-7
d_gene: -
v_gene: TRBV20-1
abundance: many
CDR3aa: CSAAAEVEQYF
CDR3nt: TGCAGTGCCGCCGCGGAGGTTGAGCAGTACTTC

j_gene: TRBJ1-4
d_gene: -
v_gene: TRBV20-1
abundance: few
CDR3aa: CSARDEGRHRNEKLFF
CDR3nt: TGCAGTGCTAGAGATGAAGGGCGGCACAGGAATGAAAAACTGTTTTTT

j_gene: TRBJ1-4
d_gene: -
v_gene: TRBV5-1
abundance: many
CDR3aa: CASSSTWVGATNEKLFF
CDR3nt: TGCGCCAGCAGCTCCACGTGGGTCGGTGCAACTAATGAAAAACTGTTTTTT

j_gene: TRBJ1-5
d_gene: -
v_gene: TRBV7-2
abundance: many
CDR3aa: CASSSKSGVGQPQHF
CDR3nt: TGTGCCAGCAGCTCCAAGTCAGGGGTAGGCCAGCCCCAGCATTTT

j_gene: TRBJ2-5
d_gene: TRBD2
v_gene: TRBV15
abundance: few
CDR3aa: CATSIVGGGETQYF
CDR3nt: TGTGCCACCAGCATAGTGGGCGGGGGTGAGACCCAGTACTTC

j_gene: TRBJ1-5
d_gene: -
v_gene: TRBV29-1
abundance: many
CDR3aa: CSVFADRPSNQPQHF
CDR3nt: TGCAGCGTATTCGCCGACAGGCCTAGCAATCAGCCCCAGCATTTT

j_gene: TRBJ2-2
d_gene: -
v_gene: TRBV20-1
abundance: many
CDR3aa: CSARDSRRLYTGELFF
CDR3nt: TGCAGTGCTAGAGATTCGAGACGGCTGTACACCGGGGAGCTGTTTTTT

j_gene: TRBJ2-3
d_gene: -
v_gene: TRBV20-1
abundance: many
CDR3aa: CSARGVNGADTQYF
CDR3nt: TGCAGTGCTAGAGGGGTCAACGGGGCAGATACGCAGTATTTT

j_gene: TRBJ1-1
d_gene: TRBD1
v_gene: TRBV5-1
abundance: many
CDR3aa: CASSLEPQGGELSEAFF
CDR3nt: TGCGCCAGCAGCTTGGAACCCCAGGGGGGCGAGTTATCTGAAGCTTTCTTT

j_gene: TRBJ2-3
d_gene: TRBD2
v_gene: TRBV10-3
abundance: few
CDR3aa: CAIKTSGSTDTQYF
CDR3nt: TGTGCCATCAAAACTAGCGGTAGCACAGATACGCAGTATTTT

j_gene: TRBJ1-6
d_gene: TRBD1
v_gene: TRBV7-9
abundance: many
CDR3aa: CASSLGDRGSPLHF
CDR3nt: TGTGCCAGCAGCCTCGGGGACAGGGGTTCACCCCTCCACTTT

j_gene: TRBJ2-1
d_gene: TRBD2
v_gene: TRBV3-1
abundance: -
CDR3aa: CASSQERLAGSNEQFF
CDR3nt: TGTGCCAGCAGCCAAGAGCGCCTAGCGGGAAGCAATGAGCAGTTCTTC

j_gene: TRBJ2-5
d_gene: TRBD1
v_gene: TRBV28
abundance: once
CDR3aa: CASSANTGAGETQYF
CDR3nt: TGTGCCAGCAGTGCGAACACAGGGGCCGGTGAGACCCAGTACTTC

j_gene: TRBJ1-4
d_gene: -
v_gene: TRBV12-3/TRBV12-4
abundance: -
CDR3aa: CASSFEGKLFF
CDR3nt: TGTGCCAGCAGTTTTGAGGGAAAACTGTTTTTT

j_gene: TRBJ2-3
d_gene: TRBD2
v_gene: TRBV20-1
abundance: many
CDR3aa: CSATVLAGSIDTQYF
CDR3nt: TGCAGTGCCACGGTCCTAGCGGGTTCCATAGATACGCAGTATTTT

j_gene: TRBJ2-2
d_gene: -
v_gene: TRBV6-4
abundance: -
CDR3aa: CASSDGLANTGELFF
CDR3nt: TGTGCCAGCAGTGACGGGCTAGCGAACACCGGGGAGCTGTTTTTT

j_gene: TRBJ2-3
d_gene: TRBD1
v_gene: TRBV2
abundance: -
CDR3aa: CASSARQGSQYF
CDR3nt: TGTGCCAGCAGTGCAAGACAGGGTTCGCAGTATTTT

j_gene: TRBJ2-3
d_gene: TRBD1
v_gene: TRBV5-5
abundance: few
CDR3aa: CASSTGTGEDTQYF
CDR3nt: TGTGCCAGCAGCACCGGGACAGGGGAGGACACGCAGTATTTT

j_gene: TRBJ2-7
d_gene: TRBD1
v_gene: TRBV28
abundance: many
CDR3aa: CASSPSTGVYEQYF
CDR3nt: TGTGCCAGCAGCCCGTCAACAGGGGTCTACGAGCAGTACTTC

j_gene: TRBJ2-3
d_gene: -
v_gene: TRBV5-6
abundance: many
CDR3aa: CASSLDTKSTDTQYF
CDR3nt: TGTGCCAGCAGCTTGGACACGAAAAGCACAGATACGCAGTATTTT

j_gene: TRBJ2-3
d_gene: -
v_gene: TRBV20-1
abundance: many
CDR3aa: CSAGKGGNTDTQYF
CDR3nt: TGCAGTGCTGGGAAGGGGGGGAACACAGATACGCAGTATTTT